These T cell receptor beta chains were read from a single sample in a study of chemoradiotherapy in HPV16-positive cancers. The assay was immunoSEQ multiplex PCR, and TCRdb's table has in-frame clones only and misses some. The sample has about 20,000 clones, roughly 86% seen once. The sequencing used blood, collected from a patient who underwent chemoradiotherapy. The receptors were sampled from a human donor with HPV-associated anogenital cancer. The CDR3 runs from the conserved cysteine through the conserved F or W. Each record gives: V gene, clone size, CDR3 protein. Rows may omit the clone size; those that give it use once, few, many or a size class.

V gene: TRBV6-6; clone size: .; CDR3 protein: CASSYSLGGGTDTQYF
V gene: TRBV4-1; clone size: .; CDR3 protein: CASSQDRVNYGYTF
V gene: TRBV7-2; clone size: .; CDR3 protein: CASSSGSPYNSPLHF
V gene: TRBV7-9; clone size: .; CDR3 protein: CASSLPPGRAQETQYF
V gene: TRBV7-8; clone size: .; CDR3 protein: CASSWLRGEQYF
V gene: TRBV7-2; clone size: .; CDR3 protein: CASSLRLAGGRDTQYF
V gene: TRBV5-5; clone size: .; CDR3 protein: CASSLGWTDFNTEAFF
V gene: TRBV27; clone size: .; CDR3 protein: CASSSSIRNQPQHF
V gene: TRBV29-1; clone size: .; CDR3 protein: CSVGQGNTEAFF
V gene: TRBV7-9; clone size: .; CDR3 protein: CASSLTWNQPQHF
V gene: TRBV7-8; clone size: .; CDR3 protein: CASSFAAGGSARYYEQYF
V gene: TRBV21-1; clone size: .; CDR3 protein: CASSKGGAQWRVYEQYF
V gene: TRBV19; clone size: .; CDR3 protein: CASSLGLAARREQFF
V gene: TRBV7-2; clone size: .; CDR3 protein: CASSLGAAGTDTQYF
V gene: TRBV5-1; clone size: .; CDR3 protein: CASSLEGPDEQYF
V gene: TRBV25-1; clone size: .; CDR3 protein: CASPPNTGELFF
V gene: TRBV4-2; clone size: .; CDR3 protein: CASSQEALSIYEQYF
V gene: TRBV6-1; clone size: .; CDR3 protein: CASSEGQITDTQYF
V gene: TRBV7-9; clone size: .; CDR3 protein: CASSLGGTSGYNEQFF
V gene: TRBV7-2; clone size: .; CDR3 protein: CASSLGGQGAYEQYF
V gene: TRBV7-2; clone size: .; CDR3 protein: CATLGQGKTEAFF
V gene: TRBV5-6; clone size: once; CDR3 protein: CTSGHTNTGELFF
V gene: TRBV27; clone size: .; CDR3 protein: CASRPTRSTGELFF
V gene: TRBV19; clone size: .; CDR3 protein: CASSRLGQGMVRTEAFF
V gene: TRBV5-1; clone size: .; CDR3 protein: CASSPGTSGSYEQFF
V gene: TRBV19; clone size: .; CDR3 protein: CASRDLQGTAGNTIYF
V gene: TRBV6-6; clone size: once; CDR3 protein: CASSYQDPATGELFF
V gene: TRBV5-6; clone size: .; CDR3 protein: CASSWGSHSSYNSPLHF
V gene: TRBV6-4; clone size: .; CDR3 protein: CASKDNYGYTF
V gene: TRBV29-1; clone size: few; CDR3 protein: CSSTDRILGGAPNNEQFF
V gene: TRBV6-5; clone size: .; CDR3 protein: CASSYNGLPPYEQYF
V gene: TRBV19; clone size: .; CDR3 protein: CASSIGGLGANTGELFF
V gene: TRBV7-3; clone size: .; CDR3 protein: CASSPQETQYF
V gene: TRBV29-1; clone size: few; CDR3 protein: CSVGGTPDQPQHF
V gene: TRBV5-1; clone size: .; CDR3 protein: CASSALQGANEKLFF
V gene: TRBV6-5; clone size: .; CDR3 protein: CASSSGTGASEQYF
V gene: TRBV11-2; clone size: .; CDR3 protein: CASSLRAPGAVEPQYF
V gene: TRBV7-8; clone size: .; CDR3 protein: CASSLGGSNDEQYF
V gene: TRBV15; clone size: medium-sized; CDR3 protein: CATSRVEGGLATNEKLFF
V gene: TRBV2; clone size: .; CDR3 protein: CASMVLEWGAGYTF
V gene: TRBV19; clone size: once; CDR3 protein: CASSKLAGGAGANVLTF
V gene: TRBV19; clone size: .; CDR3 protein: CASSEAGASSYEQYF